Listed below are T cell receptor beta chains from one sample, sequenced in a study of identical twins. TCRdb redid the calling of the 5' RACE reads with MiXCR, one entry per CDR3 protein. This sample has roughly 250,000 distinct CDR3 sequences, with roughly 7% found just once. This same sample was also taken into another study, of yellow fever vaccine responses in identical twins.

Material for sequencing was memory (CD45RO+) T cells sorted from blood. The receptors derive from a woman aged 18-29 years in good health. CDR3s include the opening cysteine and the closing phenylalanine or tryptophan. D genes are given only for firm matches. The size entry is marked missing in some rows and otherwise reads once, few, many or a size class.

>TRBV4-1|TRBJ2-1|-|many
TGCGCCAGCAGCCAAGGACAGAGCTCCTACAATGAGCAGTTCTTC
CASSQGQSSYNEQFF
>TRBV7-2|TRBJ1-5|-|-
TGTGCCAGCAGCTTCCAGGGAGATCAGCCCCAGCATTTT
CASSFQGDQPQHF
>TRBV6-1|TRBJ2-2|TRBD1|-
TGTGCCAGCCCGAAAGATAAGGGACAGGGTAACACCGGGGAGCTGTTTTTT
CASPKDKGQGNTGELFF
>TRBV6-1|TRBJ1-1|-|many
TGTGCCAGCAAACCAATGGGGGGACGTCAGAACACTGAAGCTTTCTTT
CASKPMGGRQNTEAFF
>TRBV11-2|TRBJ2-5|-|-
TGTGCCAGCAGCCCGAACCCTAGCAGGGGGGGAGAGACCCAGTACTTC
CASSPNPSRGGETQYF
>TRBV5-1|TRBJ1-6|-|many
TGCGCCAGCAGCTTGGACGGCAACTATAATTCACCCCTCCACTTT
CASSLDGNYNSPLHF
>TRBV29-1|TRBJ2-4|-|few
TGCAGCGTAACAGCCGTGCTAGCCAAAAACATTCAGTACTTC
CSVTAVLAKNIQYF
>TRBV6-1|TRBJ2-3|TRBD2|-
TGTGCCAGCAGTGGAGAAAGCGGGGGGTGGAATACGCAGTATTTT
CASSGESGGWNTQYF
>TRBV5-1|TRBJ1-1|-|many
TGCGCCAGCAGCTTGGAAAGGGGTTGGACTGAAGCTTTCTTT
CASSLERGWTEAFF
>TRBV6-5|TRBJ2-6|-|few
TGTGCCAGCAGTTCCACCCCGTCCTCTGGGGCCAACGTCCTGACTTTC
CASSSTPSSGANVLTF
>TRBV5-1|TRBJ2-1|TRBD2|many
TGCGCCAGCAGCTTGCCGCGGGGGTCCTCCAATGAGCAGTTCTTC
CASSLPRGSSNEQFF
>TRBV20-1|TRBJ2-1|TRBD2|many
TGCAGTGCTAGAGATCGGGGGGAGGGGTTGGATGAGCAGTTCTTC
CSARDRGEGLDEQFF
>TRBV5-1|TRBJ2-3|TRBD2|many
TGCGCCAGCAAGCTTCTAGCGGGGGCGGCAGATACGCAGTATTTT
CASKLLAGAADTQYF
>TRBV6-1|TRBJ2-6|-|-
TGTGCCACTTCTCGGAGCCCTGGGGCCAACGTCCTGACTTTC
CATSRSPGANVLTF
>TRBV12-3/TRBV12-4|TRBJ1-1|-|-
TGTGCCAGCACCCGAGGGACGGCGAACACTGAAGCTTTCTTT
CASTRGTANTEAFF
>TRBV28|TRBJ1-6|TRBD1|-
TGTGCCAGCAGTTTATCCTCAGGGGGTAATTCACCCCTCCACTTT
CASSLSSGGNSPLHF
>TRBV11-3|TRBJ1-1|TRBD1|few
TGTGCCAGCAGCACCGGGACAGGGGGTGAAGCTTTCTTT
CASSTGTGGEAFF
>TRBV7-6|TRBJ2-1|-|few
TGTGCCAGCAGCTTAGGGGCGGCTAGCCTCTCCTACAATGAGCAGTTCTTC
CASSLGAASLSYNEQFF
>TRBV5-1|TRBJ2-1|TRBD2|few
TGCGCCAGCACCGGAGCGGGAGGGCACTCCTACAATGAGCAGTTCTTC
CASTGAGGHSYNEQFF
>TRBV11-2|TRBJ2-5|TRBD2|-
TGTGCCAGCAGCCAAAGCGGGGCCGGGGAGACCCAGTACTTC
CASSQSGAGETQYF
>TRBV12-3/TRBV12-4|TRBJ1-1|-|many
TGTGCCAGCAGTTTGGCGGGGGGCGCCCTGAACACTGAAGCTTTCTTT
CASSLAGGALNTEAFF
>TRBV20-1|TRBJ2-5|-|few
TGCAGTGCCCAGGTGGGGGGGGGCGGTCAAGAGACCCAGTACTTC
CSAQVGGGGQETQYF
>TRBV9|TRBJ2-5|TRBD2|few
TGTGCCAGCAGCCCGCAACTAGCGGGAGTTGGGAAGACCCAGTACTTC
CASSPQLAGVGKTQYF
>TRBV12-3/TRBV12-4|TRBJ2-1|TRBD1|many
TGTGCCAGCAGTTTCGGGACAGCCTCCTACAATGAGCAGTTCTTC
CASSFGTASYNEQFF
>TRBV27|TRBJ1-6|-|few
TGTGCCAGCAGTTTATCGCCGAATTCACCCCTCCACTTT
CASSLSPNSPLHF
>TRBV9|TRBJ2-1|TRBD1|many
TGTGCCAGCAGCGTTAATAGGGGGCTTTCCTACAATGAGCAGTTCTTC
CASSVNRGLSYNEQFF
>TRBV24-1|TRBJ2-3|-|few
TGTGCCACCAGTGGGACCCCAGATACGCAGTATTTT
CATSGTPDTQYF
>TRBV19|TRBJ2-7|-|few
TGTGCCAGTAGTATTATGGACCGAGCCTACGAGCAGTACTTC
CASSIMDRAYEQYF
>TRBV20-1|TRBJ2-3|-|many
TGCAGTGCTAGAACAACCACAGATACGCAGTATTTT
CSARTTTDTQYF
>TRBV7-9|TRBJ1-2|-|few
TGTGCCAGCAGCTTAGCGGGTATATCTCCGGGCTACACCTTC
CASSLAGISPGYTF
>TRBV24-1|TRBJ2-1|-|few
TGTGCCACCGGGGGAAGGGGGTACCTGGAGCAGTTCTTC
CATGGRGYLEQFF
>TRBV4-2|TRBJ2-1|TRBD2|many
TGTGCCAGCAGCCAAGGGGGGACTAGTTGGAGCTCCTACAATGAGCAGTTCTTC
CASSQGGTSWSSYNEQFF
>TRBV5-1|TRBJ2-3|TRBD1|few
TGCGCCAGCAGTTTCCCCGGACAGGGGGCTGACACAGATACGCAGTATTTT
CASSFPGQGADTDTQYF
>TRBV12-3/TRBV12-4|TRBJ1-1|-|many
TGTGCCAGCAGTTTTTGGAGTGGCACTGAAGCTTTCTTT
CASSFWSGTEAFF
>TRBV24-1|TRBJ2-1|TRBD1|few
TGTGCCACCAGTGCCCCCACCGGGACAGGGTTCTACAATGAGCAGTTCTTC
CATSAPTGTGFYNEQFF
>TRBV20-1|TRBJ1-4|-|few
TGCAGTGCTAGCCTCGCAGGGGTCCGTGAAAAACTGTTTTTT
CSASLAGVREKLFF
>TRBV7-6|TRBJ2-1|TRBD2|-
TGTGCCAGCAGCGGGACTAGCGGACCCAATGAGCAGTTCTTC
CASSGTSGPNEQFF
>TRBV3-1|TRBJ1-6|-|many
TGTGCCAGCAGCCAGAGAGTCTTGGGCAGGGCTAATTCACCCCTCCACTTT
CASSQRVLGRANSPLHF
>TRBV12-3/TRBV12-4|TRBJ2-1|TRBD2|-
TGTGCCAGCAGTTTGCGGCGGGGGTACAATGAGCAGTTCTTC
CASSLRRGYNEQFF
>TRBV5-1|TRBJ2-5|-|few
TGCGCCAGCAGCTTGGCCTCAGGGCAAGGTTTGGAGACCCAGTACTTC
CASSLASGQGLETQYF
>TRBV28|TRBJ1-2|-|few
TGTGCCAGCACCTCCCCGGCGCAGGGAACCCCTTATGGCTACACCTTC
CASTSPAQGTPYGYTF
>TRBV5-1|TRBJ1-1|-|many
TGCGCCAGCAGCTTGGGGGCGACAGCTTTGATCAACACTGAAGCTTTCTTT
CASSLGATALINTEAFF
>TRBV27|TRBJ2-3|TRBD1|many
TGTGCCAGCAGCCGCGACAGGGCGGGTACGCAGTATTTT
CASSRDRAGTQYF
>TRBV5-1|TRBJ2-1|-|many
TGCGCCAGCAGCTCCAGGCTAGCGTCTGAGCAGTTCTTC
CASSSRLASEQFF
>TRBV20-1|TRBJ1-6|-|-
TGCAGTGCTAGAGTTGGGGGATGGGATTCACCCCTCCACTTT
CSARVGGWDSPLHF
>TRBV19|TRBJ2-7|-|-
TGTGCCAGTAGTATAGGTAGGCTTGGGATCGGGACGAGGGAGCAGTACTTC
CASSIGRLGIGTREQYF
>TRBV6-1|TRBJ1-2|-|-
TGTGCCAGCAGTCCGATGGGGTTGATGGGGTCGAGCTACACCTTC
CASSPMGLMGSSYTF
>TRBV5-5|TRBJ2-3|-|many
TGTGCCAGCAGCTTTTGGACAGACACAGATACGCAGTATTTT
CASSFWTDTDTQYF
>TRBV10-1|TRBJ2-3|TRBD2|once
TGCGCCAGCAGTGGAGCGGGAGGGGGGGATACGCAGTATTTT
CASSGAGGGDTQYF
>TRBV5-1|TRBJ1-1|TRBD1|many
TGCGCCAGCAGCTTGCAACAGGGGGCGCACACTGAAGCTTTCTTT
CASSLQQGAHTEAFF
>TRBV12-5|TRBJ2-2|-|few
TGTGCTAGTGGTTTGGTACAAGGCACGCTGGCCGGGGAGCTGTTTTTT
CASGLVQGTLAGELFF